A single sample gave rise to the 15 T cell receptor beta chains below, sequenced in a study of patients and donors after allogeneic stem cell transplantation. MiXCR was run by TCRdb on the RT-PCR reads, yielding one entry per CDR3 protein. In the table there are around 10,000 distinct CDR3 sequences, roughly 21% of which are singletons. Sequenced material: blood, either unsorted or a sorted T cell fraction (not recorded which). These receptors originate from a human donor who was either an allogeneic HSCT recipient or a stem cell or donor lymphocyte infusion donor (not recorded which). It is not recorded whose cells these are; they may come from a transplant donor.

This clonotype was picked up many times. V and J are TRBV5-1 and TRBJ1-1; TRBD1 agrees at 7 bases. This CDR3 has 14 residues. J was trimmed by 9 bases and V by 0 bases; bases with no gene match: 8. From germline, CDR1 is SGHRS and CDR2 YFSETQ. The CDR3 sequence: CASSLEGQGVKAFF. The CDR3 DNA reads as TGCGCCAGCAGCTTGGAGGGGCAGGGGGTAAAAGCTTTCTTT.

The rearrangement joins TRBV19 to TRBJ2-2; D gene unclear. Looked up from germline, CDR1 is LNHDA and CDR2 is SQIVND (reference sequence). This CDR3 spans 14 amino acids. V dropped 2 bases and J dropped 0 bases, with 4 bases sitting between them. The CDR3 DNA is TGTGCCAGTAGTATAAGAGCGAACACCGGGGAGCTGTTTTTT. This codes for CASSIRANTGELFF.

The chain joins TRBV28 to TRBJ2-7; D might be TRBD2 (5 bases). Germline CDR1 and CDR2: MDHEN and SYDVKM. Trimming stripped 3 bases from V and 2 bases from J, with 14 bases between. The CDR3 contains 15 residues. CDR3 bases: TGTGCCAGCAGTTTCGGAGACGGGATGACCTACGAGCAGTACTTC. Its translation: CASSFGDGMTYEQYF. The entire variable domain, with the rest obtained from reference TRBV28 and TRBJ2-7, is as follows: DVKVTQSSRYLVKRTGEKVFLECVQDMDHENMFWYRQDPGLGLRLIYFSYDVKMKEKGDIPEGYSVSREKKERFSLILESASTNQTSMYLCASSFGDGMTYEQYFGPGTRLTVT.

The rearrangement links TRBV5-5 to TRBJ2-5; D is uncertain. Germline lookup yields CDR1 SGHKS and CDR2 YYEKEE (reference sequence). CDR3 size: 11 residues. V was cut by 5 bases and J by 2 bases, with 4 bases left in between. For the CDR3, the DNA is TGTGCCAGCAGGACACAAGAGACCCAGTACTTC. Its protein is CASRTQETQYF.

The V gene is TRBV2, the J gene TRBJ2-7, with D possibly matching TRBD2 (5 bases). V lost 3 bases and J lost 2, with 14 bases in between. The CDR3 sequence is 15 residues long. The germline V gene has CDR1 SNHLY and CDR2 FYNNEI. CDR3 protein: CASSDLPGGTYEQYF. The CDR3 DNA is TGTGCCAGCAGTGACCTCCCCGGAGGAACCTACGAGCAGTACTTC.

This chain connects TRBV5-1 to TRBJ1-6; D is perhaps TRBD1 (5 bases). The CDR3 runs 19 residues. Germline CDR1 reads SGHRS; CDR2 reads YFSETQ. Trimming cost V 2 bases and J 0 bases, with 18 bases left between them. DNA for the CDR3: TGCGCCAGCAGCTTACCGCGGGGCGGGCAGAGCTCCTATAATTCACCCCTCCACTTT. Translating it yields CASSLPRGGQSSYNSPLHF.

The chain couples TRBV5-1 to TRBJ2-3; 8 bases match TRBD2. The CDR3 sequence is 18 residues long. V was clipped by 4 bases and J by 2 bases; unmatched bases: 15. Germline V gene data show CDR1 as SGHRS and CDR2 as YFSETQ. In nucleotides, the CDR3 is TGCGCCAGCAGCGACGGGACTAGTACTGGAGTTCTCACAGATACGCAGTATTTT. Encoded protein: CASSDGTSTGVLTDTQYF.

This clonotype was seen many times. This chain uses TRBV7-2 with TRBJ1-1; no firm D call. The CDR3 contains 15 residues. Trimming removed 1 base from V and 1 base from J, with 10 bases in between. Per germline, CDR1 SGHTA and CDR2 FQGNSA. The CDR3 spells CASSLVGGQNTEAFF. The CDR3 bases are TGTGCCAGCAGCTTAGTTGGAGGGCAGAACACTGAAGCTTTCTTT.

This clonotype was seen a handful of times. The V and J genes are TRBV6-5 and TRBJ1-4; D remains unclear. Deletions cut 1 base from V and 5 bases from J, with 8 bases between. The CDR3 loop spans 14 amino acids. Germline CDR1 MNHEY, CDR2 SVGAGI. This CDR3 reads CASSYLAPNEKLFF. CDR3 sequence (DNA): TGTGCCAGCAGTTACTTGGCCCCCAATGAAAAACTGTTTTTT.

This clonotype showed up many times. The chain recombines TRBV5-1 with TRBJ1-2; D is uncertain. The V end lost 4 bases, the J end lost 3 bases, and 13 bases lay between the germline ends. This CDR3 is 14 amino acids long. Germline CDR1 reads SGHRS; CDR2 reads YFSETQ. The CDR3: CASSPSTLDYGYTF. CDR3 in DNA: TGCGCCAGCAGCCCCTCGACACTTGACTATGGCTACACCTTC.

In its sample, this clonotype was seen a few times. In nucleotides, the CDR3 is TGTGCCAGCAATACTGAAGACGGGACAGGGAGAAACACCATATATTTT. Its protein is CASNTEDGTGRNTIYF. J is TRBJ1-3 and V is TRBV2; 9 nucleotides match TRBD1. Trimming removed 7 bases from V and 5 bases from J; junction bases left unmatched: 12. The CDR3 runs to 16 residues. The germline CDR1 and CDR2 sequences are SNHLY and FYNNEI.

The CDR3, as DNA: TGTGCCAGCGGGAGCGGGAGCTCCTACAATGAGCAGTTCTTC. It is translated as CASGSGSSYNEQFF. The chain recombines TRBV6-2 or TRBV6-3 with TRBJ2-1, with TRBD2 matching 8 bases. Germline-derived CDR1 and CDR2 are MNHEY and SVGEGT. V lost 8 bases, J lost 0 bases, and 3 bases stayed unmatched. This CDR3 is 14 amino acids long.

In this sample, this clonotype turned up a few times. The chain has TRBV12-3 or TRBV12-4 and TRBJ1-2; 8 bases agree with TRBD1. V dropped 3 bases and J dropped 4; count of bases not matched to a gene: 7. CDR3 size: 15 residues. CDR3 sequence (DNA): TGTGCCAGCAGTTTCAACCCAACAGGGGGCTATGGCTACACCTTC. It codes for CASSFNPTGGYGYTF.

The genes are TRBV12-3 or TRBV12-4 and TRBJ2-5, with TRBD1 identical over 7 bases. V gave up 5 bases and J gave up 1 base; unmatched junction bases: 4. This CDR3 spans 14 amino acids. The CDR3 DNA reads TGTGCCAGCAGTCGTGGGACAGTCCAAGAGACCCAGTACTTC. As protein: CASSRGTVQETQYF.

The V gene is TRBV24-1, the J gene TRBJ1-2; D may be TRBD1 (6 bases). The germline CDR1 and CDR2 sequences are KGHDR and SFDVKD. The CDR3 contains 14 residues. Trimming removed 3 bases at V and 8 bases at J, with 15 bases between. The CDR3 sequence: CATSDNTGLEGYTF. CDR3 nucleotides: TGTGCCACCAGTGATAACACAGGGTTAGAGGGCTACACCTTC.